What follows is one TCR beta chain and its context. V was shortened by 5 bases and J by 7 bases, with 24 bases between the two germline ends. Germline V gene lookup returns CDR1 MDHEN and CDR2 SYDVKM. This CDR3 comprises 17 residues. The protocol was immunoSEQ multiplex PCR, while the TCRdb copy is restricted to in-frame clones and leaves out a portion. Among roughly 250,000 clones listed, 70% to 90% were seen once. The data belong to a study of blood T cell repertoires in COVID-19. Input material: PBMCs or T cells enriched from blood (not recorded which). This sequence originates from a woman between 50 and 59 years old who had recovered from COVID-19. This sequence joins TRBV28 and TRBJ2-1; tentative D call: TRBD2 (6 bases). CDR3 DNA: TGTGCCAGCAGTACAGGACCCGGGACCGCGGGATATAATGAGCAGTTCTTC. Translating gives CASSTGPGTAGYNEQFF.